This T cell receptor beta chain was captured by sequencing in a study of CD8 T cells in Susac syndrome. The V gene lost 6 bases and the J gene lost 12 bases, with 20 bases spanning the gap. The germline V gene encodes CDR1 SGHDN and CDR2 FVKESK. The CDR3 length is 14 residues. Random-hexamer reverse transcription was applied to roughly 0.5 to 1 ug RNA. Amplification of TCR beta CDR3 by immunoSEQ multiplex PCR spanned 54 Vbeta and 13 Jbeta. TCRdb redid the calling of the immunoSEQ multiplex PCR reads with MiXCR, one entry per CDR3 protein. The table lists 140,000 or so distinct CDR3 sequences, roughly 94% of them singletons, with under 0.095% in the top ten.

The chain couples TRBV14 to TRBJ1-4, with D possibly matching TRBD1 (5 bases). The sample consisted of CD4+ T cells from PBMCs. This sequence originates from a human donor in good health. The CDR3 here is CASSNRLSARELFF. CDR3 nucleotide sequence: TGTGCCAGCAGTAACAGGCTCTCCGCCAGGGAACTGTTTTTT.